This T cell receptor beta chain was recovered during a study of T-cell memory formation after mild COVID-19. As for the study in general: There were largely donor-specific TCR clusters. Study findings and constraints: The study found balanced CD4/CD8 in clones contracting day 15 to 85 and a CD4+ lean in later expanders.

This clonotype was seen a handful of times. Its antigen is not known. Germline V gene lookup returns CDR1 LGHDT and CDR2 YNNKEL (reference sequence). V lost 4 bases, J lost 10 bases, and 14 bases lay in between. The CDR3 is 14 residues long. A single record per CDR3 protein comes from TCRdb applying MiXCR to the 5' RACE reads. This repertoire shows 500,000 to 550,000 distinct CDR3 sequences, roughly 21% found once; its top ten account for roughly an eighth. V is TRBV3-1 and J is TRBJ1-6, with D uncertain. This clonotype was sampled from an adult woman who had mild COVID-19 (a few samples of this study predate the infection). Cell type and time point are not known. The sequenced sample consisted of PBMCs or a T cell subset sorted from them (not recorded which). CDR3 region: CASSPRHGRSPLHF. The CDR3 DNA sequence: TGTGCCAGCAGCCCGAGACACGGACGCTCACCCCTCCACTTT.